Ten or more counts support the clone carrying this TCR beta chain. Antigen specificity is unknown. The sample belongs to a study of T cell repertoires in cytomegalovirus infection. Overall study context: It was the public TCR beta signatures that indicated both CMV infection and matching HLA type.

This CDR3 is built from 15 residues. V was trimmed by 1 base and J by 0 bases, leaving 7 bases between them. The V gene's germline CDR1 is DFQATT and CDR2 SNEGSKA (reference sequence). TCRdb called the reads again in MiXCR, with one record for every CDR3 protein. The table lists 100,000 or so distinct CDR3 sequences, about a quarter of them singletons. General study findings and limits: Clonotypes of TCR beta that were HLA-C-restricted and CMV-specific dominated the ex vivo response. The cumulative frequency of public TCR beta families distinguished individuals who carried CMV together with the relevant HLA.

Sequences were obtained from CD8+ T cells from PBMCs. V gene TRBV20-1 combines with J gene TRBJ1-6; unclear D gene. This clonotype originated in a human donor in good health (CMV status not recorded). Some clones in this sample may be carry-over from other donors' samples. Written as DNA, the CDR3 is TGCAGTGCTAGAGTTGGGAGCTCCTATAATTCACCCCTCCACTTT. It codes for CSARVGSSYNSPLHF.